This T cell receptor beta chain was sequenced in a study of blood T cell repertoires in COVID-19. The overall study: COVID-19 samples collected from the United States, Italy and Spain covered acute and convalescent phases. From T cells, B-cell-depleted T cells, or PBMCs came the material, which was cDNA or gDNA.

Original methodology: Estimation of nucleated cell counts was performed using reference gene primer amplification. The data were produced by immunoSEQ multiplex PCR, yet TCRdb's version contains in-frame clones alone and is incomplete. The D gene and trimming were derived from the DNA, and the V and J assignments and clone size from that table. The sample holds about 230,000 clones, about 91% seen once. The CDR3 is 14 residues long. Trimming left V 2 bases short and J 3 bases short, with 11 bases between. CDR1 SGHDT and CDR2 YYEEEE come from the germline V gene. Participant-given clinical history determined each cohort assignment.

The source of this sequence is a woman aged 35 to 49 with acute COVID-19. What was sequenced was PBMCs or T cells enriched from blood (not recorded which). This rearrangement joins TRBV5-6 to TRBJ2-5, with D perhaps matching TRBD1 (5 bases). CDR3 residues: CASSLGRREETQYF. CDR3 coding DNA: TGTGCCAGCAGCTTAGGTCGCAGGGAAGAGACCCAGTACTTC.